This T cell receptor (beta chain) appears in the sequencing data of a study of blood T cell repertoires in COVID-19. Study as a whole: The origin of the acute and convalescent COVID-19 samples was the United States, Italy and Spain. Sample material is recorded as cDNA or gDNA derived from T cells, B-cell-depleted T cells, or PBMCs.

Original analysis: By means of reference gene primer amplification, nucleated cell counts were estimated. Sequencing used immunoSEQ multiplex PCR; TCRdb keeps in-frame clones, though not all of them. From that table come the V and J calls and clone size; the DNA was used to work out D and trimming. The sample yields 200,000 to 250,000 clones, around 86% seen once. Germline V gene lookup returns CDR1 KGHSH and CDR2 LQKENI. This CDR3 is built from 18 residues. V lost 1 base to trimming and J lost 7 bases; unmatched junction nucleotides: 17. The sample comprised peripheral blood. The receptor was derived from a woman aged 60 to 75 who had recovered from COVID-19. This chain uses TRBV18 with TRBJ2-7, with 9 bases lining up with TRBD2. The CDR3 spells CASSPLASGATSWGEQYF. As DNA, the CDR3 is TGTGCCAGCTCACCACTCGCTAGCGGGGCTACGAGTTGGGGAGAGCAGTACTTC.